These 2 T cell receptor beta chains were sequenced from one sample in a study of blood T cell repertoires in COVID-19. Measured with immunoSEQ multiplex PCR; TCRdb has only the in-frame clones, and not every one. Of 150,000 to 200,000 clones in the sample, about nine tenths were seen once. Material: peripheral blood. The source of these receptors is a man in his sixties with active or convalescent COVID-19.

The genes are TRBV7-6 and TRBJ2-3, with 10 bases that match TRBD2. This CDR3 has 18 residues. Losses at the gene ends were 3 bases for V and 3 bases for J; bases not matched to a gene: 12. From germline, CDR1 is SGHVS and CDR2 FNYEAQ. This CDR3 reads CASSFGSGGTLGTDTQYF. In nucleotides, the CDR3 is TGTGCCAGCAGCTTCGGTAGCGGGGGGACCCTAGGTACAGATACGCAGTATTTT. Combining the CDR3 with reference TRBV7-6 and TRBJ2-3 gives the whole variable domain GAGVSQSPRYKVTKRGQDVALRCDPISGHVSLYWYRQALGQGPEFLTYFNYEAQQDKSGLPNDRFSAERPEGSISTLTIQRTEQRDSAMYRCASSFGSGGTLGTDTQYFGPGTRLTVL.

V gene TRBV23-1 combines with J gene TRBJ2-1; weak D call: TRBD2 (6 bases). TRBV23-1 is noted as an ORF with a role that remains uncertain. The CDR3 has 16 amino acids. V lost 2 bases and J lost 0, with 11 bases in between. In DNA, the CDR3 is TGCGCCAGCAGTCAAGGAGCGGGCAGCTCCTACAATGAGCAGTTCTTC. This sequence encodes CASSQGAGSSYNEQFF.